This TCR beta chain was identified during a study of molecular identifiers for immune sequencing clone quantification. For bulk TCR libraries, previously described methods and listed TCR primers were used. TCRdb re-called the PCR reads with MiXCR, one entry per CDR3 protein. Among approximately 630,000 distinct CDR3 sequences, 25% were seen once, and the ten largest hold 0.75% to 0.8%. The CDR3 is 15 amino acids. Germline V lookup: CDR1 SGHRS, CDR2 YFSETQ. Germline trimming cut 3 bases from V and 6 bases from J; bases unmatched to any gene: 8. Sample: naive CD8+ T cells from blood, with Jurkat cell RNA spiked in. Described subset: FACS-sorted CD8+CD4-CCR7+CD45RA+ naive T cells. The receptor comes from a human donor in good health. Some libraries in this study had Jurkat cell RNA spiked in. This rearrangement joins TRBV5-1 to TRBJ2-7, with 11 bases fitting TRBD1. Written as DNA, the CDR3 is TGCGCCAGCAGCTATGGACAGGGGGCAGTCTGCGAGCAGTACTTC. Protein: CASSYGQGAVCEQYF.